Below are 7 T cell receptor beta chains sequenced from a single sample in a study of T-cell memory formation after mild COVID-19. TCRdb reprocessed the 5' RACE reads via MiXCR and lists one record per CDR3 protein. The data contain about 350,000 distinct CDR3 sequences, around 15% of them seen just once; the ten biggest clones take up about 20%. Sequenced material: PBMCs or a T cell subset sorted from them (not recorded which). The receptors originated from a man aged 18 to 29 who had mild COVID-19 (a few samples of this study predate the infection). Cell type and time point are not known.

The V call is TRBV5-8, the J call TRBJ2-7; D may be TRBD1 (5 bases). Deletions cut 5 bases from V and 0 bases from J, with 12 bases between. Germline-derived CDR1 and CDR2 are SGHTS and YDEGEE. The length of the CDR3 is 14 residues. This CDR3 reads CASSSYRSSYEQYF. The CDR3 bases are TGTGCCAGCAGTTCCTACAGGAGCTCCTACGAGCAGTACTTC.

This clonotype was recorded a few times. V usage is TRBV20-1 and J usage is TRBJ2-7; the D gene is possibly TRBD1 (6 bases). CDR1 and CDR2 (germline): DFQATT, SNEGSKA (reference sequence). The CDR3 extends over 13 amino acids. The germline V and J ends were trimmed by 3 bases and 3 bases, with 12 bases remaining between them. CDR3 region: CSASNFRGYEQYF. The CDR3 region has the DNA TGCAGTGCTAGCAATTTCAGGGGCTACGAGCAGTACTTC.

There are many counts of this clonotype. This chain joins TRBV5-1 and TRBJ1-2, with TRBD1 matching 12 bases. J lost 0 bases, V lost 4 bases, and 16 bases had no gene match. The germline CDR1 and CDR2 sequences are SGHRS and YFSETQ. The CDR3 has 20 residues. The CDR3 DNA is TGCGCCAGCAGCGATACATACCCCGGGACAGGGGGCGCCCCTAACTATGGCTACACCTTC. It codes for CASSDTYPGTGGAPNYGYTF. The full variable domain, its missing parts supplied by reference TRBV5-1 and TRBJ1-2, is KAGVTQTPRYLIKTRGQQVTLSCSPISGHRSVSWYQQTPGQGLQFLFEYFSETQRNKGNFPGRFSGRQFSNSRSEMNVSTLELGDSALYLCASSDTYPGTGGAPNYGYTFGSGTRLTVV.

This clonotype was seen many times. J is TRBJ1-1 and V is TRBV4-3; D call uncertain. The CDR3 sequence is 17 residues long. Between the trimmed V and J ends, which lost 0 bases and 0 bases, there was a span of 14 bases. Germline V gene lookup returns CDR1 LGHNA and CDR2 YSLEER. The DNA for the CDR3 is TGCGCCAGCAGCCAAGATTACTTTAGAAACGTGAACACTGAAGCTTTCTTT. This translates into CASSQDYFRNVNTEAFF.

In nucleotides, the CDR3 is TGTGCCATCAGTGGGACAGGTTCCTACGAGCAGTACTTC. It yields the protein CAISGTGSYEQYF. J is TRBJ2-7 and V is TRBV10-3; 7 bases are shared with TRBD1. The germline V gene has CDR1 ENHRY and CDR2 SYGVKD. V trimming: 4 bases; J trimming: 1 base; junction bases outside the gene matches: 1. This CDR3 comprises 13 residues.

With regard to this clonotype: The junction differs from germline at one of its ends, possibly a read error. The chain carries TRBV7-2 and TRBJ1-4; TRBD1 aligns across 8 bases. Germline V gene data show CDR1 as SGHTA and CDR2 as FQGNSA. This CDR3 has 15 amino acids. The CDR3 loop reads CAISPEGTGGEKLFF. The CDR3 region has the DNA TGTGCCATCAGCCCCGAGGGGACAGGCGGAGAAAAACTGTTTTTT.

This clonotype came up a few times. The chain recombines TRBV4-1 with TRBJ2-1; TRBD1 might be the D (5 bases). V gave up 4 bases and J gave up 7 bases, with 20 bases separating them. The CDR3 is 16 amino acids. The germline CDR1 and CDR2 sequences are MGHRA and YSYEKL. The CDR3 DNA follows: TGCGCCAGCAGCCGCCACAGGATGTGGGGTTCTAATGAGCAGTTCTTC. Translating gives CASSRHRMWGSNEQFF.